The 29 T cell receptor beta chains below all came from one sample that was sequenced in a study of T cell responses to AZD1222 COVID-19 vaccine listed by TCRdb under 2021. Sample time point, as interpreted from the label and publication: baseline before first vaccination. Library preparation employed the immunoSEQ multiplex PCR assay. Imported from immuneACCESS, the table was reduced by TCRdb to in-frame sequences with V and J called. These copies leave out some clones; in studies compared against another copy, an unresolved V gene accounts for under half, and the cause of the remainder is not known. This sample is represented by 100,000 to 120,000 clones; 82% of them were singletons. Clones ranked in the top ten supply less than 6% of the sample. The specimen was peripheral blood, collected on day 0 of AZD1222 vaccination. The receptor set was obtained from an adult in good health.

In nucleotides, the CDR3 is TGTGCCAGCAGCTTATGGGGCGATAATTCACCCCTCCACTTT. It specifies CASSLWGDNSPLHF. V and J are TRBV7-3 and TRBJ1-6; TRBD1 is a possible D gene (5 bases). Looked up from germline, CDR1 is SGHTA and CDR2 is FQGTGA. With 2 bases removed from V and 5 bases from J, the gap between germline ends came to 7 bases. The CDR3 consists of 14 residues.

V usage is TRBV5-8 and J usage is TRBJ2-7; 11 nucleotides align to TRBD2. V lost 2 bases, J lost 6 bases, and 16 bases stayed unmatched. Germline values: CDR1 SGHTS, CDR2 YDEGEE. This CDR3 region has 18 residues. The CDR3 region is CASSFYGSSGLAAAEQYF. The DNA for the CDR3 is TGTGCCAGCAGCTTTTATGGAAGTTCGGGACTAGCGGCCGCCGAGCAGTACTTC.

The chain recombines TRBV5-8 with TRBJ1-2; 10 bases are shared with TRBD1. The V gene's germline CDR1 is SGHTS and CDR2 YDEGEE. Trimming took 3 bases from V and 4 from J; bases not matched to a gene: 3. This CDR3 is 14 amino acids long. The CDR3 DNA sequence: TGTGCCAGCAGCTCCCGGACAGGGGGCTATGGCTACACCTTC. Protein sequence: CASSSRTGGYGYTF.

The V call is TRBV24-1, the J call TRBJ2-7; 9 bases are shared with TRBD2. The length of the CDR3 is 17 residues. With 6 bases clipped from V and 1 base from J, the junction kept 12 bases outside the gene matches. Germline V gene data show CDR1 as KGHDR and CDR2 as SFDVKD. The CDR3 bases are TGTGCCACCAGTTCGAAACCGCAGCGGGGGGATTCCTACGAGCAGTACTTC. Translated, it gives CATSSKPQRGDSYEQYF.

V and J are TRBV4-1 and TRBJ2-6; 9 bases map to TRBD1. V lost 1 base, J lost 3 bases, and 7 bases stayed unmatched. The germline V gene has CDR1 MGHRA and CDR2 YSYEKL. This CDR3 is 18 amino acids long. CDR3 in amino acids: CASSQGGDRADGANVLTF. CDR3 bases: TGCGCCAGCAGCCAAGGAGGGGACAGGGCGGATGGGGCCAACGTCCTGACTTTC.

The chain has TRBV28 and TRBJ2-7; D not resolved. Between the trimmed V and J ends, which lost 10 bases and 0 bases, there was a span of 13 bases. The CDR3 totals 13 residues. Germline V gene lookup returns CDR1 MDHEN and CDR2 SYDVKM. CDR3 bases: TGTGCCACCTTAAGGCAGGACTCCTACGAGCAGTACTTC. Residues: CATLRQDSYEQYF.

This sequence joins TRBV30 and TRBJ1-5; D unresolved. The CDR3 has 12 residues. Trimming cost V 8 bases and J 7 bases, with 15 bases left between them. Per germline, CDR1 GTSNPN and CDR2 SVGIG (reference sequence). CDR3 region: CASQEGRQPQHF. DNA of the CDR3: TGTGCCAGCCAAGAGGGCAGGCAGCCCCAGCATTTT.

This rearrangement joins TRBV2 to TRBJ1-5; 10 bases match TRBD1. The CDR3 covers 14 residues. The V and J ends lost 4 bases and 7 bases, in that order; junction bases with no gene match: 4. Germline V CDR1 and CDR2: SNHLY, FYNNEI. The CDR3 here is CASSGQGAGQPQHF. The CDR3 DNA follows: TGTGCCAGCAGTGGACAGGGGGCAGGGCAGCCCCAGCATTTT.

This clone turned up a few times. The chain links TRBV4-1 to TRBJ1-6, with D possibly matching TRBD1 (6 bases). Trimming stripped 4 bases from V and 5 bases from J, with 12 bases between. There are 15 residues in the CDR3. Germline lookup yields CDR1 MGHRA and CDR2 YSYEKL. CDR3 sequence: CASSRSAGDNSPLHF. In DNA, the CDR3 is TGCGCCAGCAGCCGCTCGGCAGGGGATAATTCACCCCTCCACTTT.

The chain recombines TRBV2 with TRBJ2-7; D might be TRBD1 or TRBD2, each matching 5 bases. CDR1 is SNHLY and CDR2 is FYNNEI in the germline V gene. Deletions cut 7 bases from V and 1 base from J, with 14 bases between. The CDR3 sequence is 14 residues long. CDR3 nucleotide sequence: TGTGCCAGCACTTCCGGGACGGTATCCTACGAGCAGTACTTC. Translated, it gives CASTSGTVSYEQYF.

This clone has only a few counts. The chain links TRBV13 to TRBJ1-6; 8 bases fit TRBD1. J was trimmed by 7 bases and V by 2 bases; bases with no gene match: 4. Germline values: CDR1 PRHDT, CDR2 FYEKMQ (reference sequence). The CDR3 sequence is 15 residues long. The CDR3 DNA is TGTGCCAGCAGCTTAAGTCGACAGGGGAATTCACCCCTCCACTTT. Encoded protein: CASSLSRQGNSPLHF.

The gene calls are TRBV21-1 and TRBJ2-5. TRBV21-1 is a pseudogene locus. The CDR3 sequence is 14 residues long. CDR3 coding DNA: TGTGCCAGCAGCACCTCGGGGGCCGGAGAGACCCAGTACTTC. Translating it yields CASSTSGAGETQYF.

The rearrangement links TRBV7-9 to TRBJ2-3; 7 bases match TRBD2. V lost 2 bases and J lost 4; bases outside the gene matches: 3. CDR1 and CDR2 from the germline V gene are SEHNR and FQNEAQ (reference sequence). This CDR3 spans 14 amino acids. The CDR3 nucleotides are TGTGCCAGCAGCTTATCTAGCGGTGCAGATACGCAGTATTTT. Protein sequence: CASSLSSGADTQYF.

The chain couples TRBV5-5 to TRBJ1-2; D is unclear. The CDR3 has 14 residues. The V gene's germline CDR1 is SGHKS and CDR2 YYEKEE (reference sequence). The V end was cut by 4 bases, the J end by 2 bases, with 12 bases between. The CDR3 sequence is CASSRTGGNYGYTF. CDR3 bases: TGTGCCAGCAGCCGGACGGGCGGGAACTATGGCTACACCTTC.

The chain combines TRBV5-4 with TRBJ2-3, with 11 bases aligning to TRBD1. The CDR3 has 14 amino acids. Germline CDR1 SGHNT, CDR2 YYREEE (reference sequence). Trimming cost V 5 bases and J 4 bases; bases outside gene matches: 3. This chain's CDR3 is CASSPGQGADTQYF. The CDR3 coding sequence is TGTGCCAGCAGTCCGGGACAGGGGGCAGATACGCAGTATTTT.

The chain joins TRBV2 to TRBJ1-1, with no clear D. Germline V CDR1 and CDR2: SNHLY, FYNNEI. With 5 bases removed from V and 1 base from J, the gap between germline ends came to 5 bases. The CDR3 is made up of 12 amino acids. CDR3 loop: CASSRRNTEAFF. The DNA for the CDR3 is TGTGCCAGCAGTCGTAGGAACACTGAAGCTTTCTTT.

The genes are TRBV7-9 and TRBJ1-2; possibly TRBD1 for D (5 bases). In germline, CDR1 is SEHNR, CDR2 FQNEAQ (reference sequence). The V and J ends lost 4 bases and 9 bases respectively, with 18 bases between them. This CDR3 comprises 14 residues. For the CDR3, the DNA is TGTGCCAGCAGCTACCCGGGACGCCCCGGTAGCTACACCTTC. This translates into CASSYPGRPGSYTF.

The chain has TRBV5-1 and TRBJ1-1, with D tentatively TRBD1 (6 bases). V dropped 4 bases and J dropped 6 bases, with 13 bases sitting between them. The CDR3 spans 13 residues. Germline CDR1 is SGHRS and CDR2 is YFSETQ. The CDR3 region is CASSRGWGPEAFF. The CDR3, as DNA: TGCGCCAGCAGCCGAGGGTGGGGGCCTGAAGCTTTCTTT.

V is TRBV5-5 and J is TRBJ2-3, with TRBD2 matching 9 bases. The CDR3 extends over 15 amino acids. The J segment lost 3 bases and the V segment lost 0 bases, leaving 2 bases of the junction unmatched. Germline CDR1 SGHKS, CDR2 YYEKEE (reference sequence). This CDR3 is CASSLGLAGTDTQYF. Written as DNA, the CDR3 is TGTGCCAGCAGCTTGGGGCTAGCGGGGACAGATACGCAGTATTTT.

The rearrangement joins TRBV15 to TRBJ2-7; unclear D gene. Germline loops: CDR1 LNHNV, CDR2 YYDKDF (reference sequence). The CDR3 is 14 amino acids. V lost 5 bases, J lost 0 bases, and 11 bases lay in between. CDR3 amino acids: CATSETASSYEQYF. The CDR3 DNA reads TGTGCCACCAGCGAAACAGCCAGCTCCTACGAGCAGTACTTC.

V is TRBV7-2 and J is TRBJ2-1; a possible D gene is TRBD2 (6 bases). Per germline, CDR1 SGHTA and CDR2 FQGNSA. The CDR3 runs 15 residues. V was cut by 5 bases and J by 4 bases, with 15 bases left in between. CDR3 amino acids: CASSQLAAKYNEQFF. CDR3 DNA: TGTGCCAGCAGCCAATTAGCGGCCAAGTACAATGAGCAGTTCTTC.

This clone is a singleton in its sample. This chain uses TRBV19 with TRBJ1-3; D unresolved. The CDR3 has 11 amino acids. V was pared by 6 bases and J by 9 bases, with 9 bases between. Germline assignment: CDR1 LNHDA and CDR2 SQIVND (reference sequence). The CDR3 DNA reads TGTGCCAGTAGCCGTGAGGTCACCATATATTTT. This translates into CASSREVTIYF.

The chain is built from TRBV7-2 and TRBJ1-2; D may be TRBD1 (6 bases). CDR3 size: 16 residues. Germline-derived CDR1 and CDR2 are SGHTA and FQGNSA. V was pared by 1 base and J by 8 bases, with 20 bases between. The chain's CDR3 is CASSLDGATGLRGYTF. DNA of the CDR3: TGTGCCAGCAGCTTAGATGGGGCGACAGGTCTACGCGGCTACACCTTC.

The rearrangement uses TRBV5-1 and TRBJ1-6; no clear D. Trimming removed 0 bases at V and 0 bases at J, with 10 bases between. Germline loops: CDR1 SGHRS, CDR2 YFSETQ. The CDR3 loop spans 17 amino acids. The chain's CDR3 is CASSLDATSSYNSPLHF. Written as DNA, the CDR3 is TGCGCCAGCAGCTTGGATGCCACGAGCTCCTATAATTCACCCCTCCACTTT.

This clone was counted a few times. The chain links TRBV5-1 to TRBJ2-7, with TRBD2 matching 8 bases. The CDR3 extends over 16 amino acids. Unmatched junction bases numbered 10, after V lost 4 bases and J lost 1 base. The V gene's germline CDR1 is SGHRS and CDR2 YFSETQ. Written as DNA, the CDR3 is TGCGCCAGCAGCCCCGGGGTAGCGGGGACTTCCTACGAGCAGTACTTC. Translating it yields CASSPGVAGTSYEQYF.

This chain joins TRBV11-2 and TRBJ2-2; the D is unclear. Trimming left V 5 bases short and J 6 bases short, with 4 bases between. Germline CDR1 and CDR2: SGHAT and FQNNGV. This CDR3 is built from 11 residues. This CDR3 is CASSIPGELFF. As DNA, the CDR3 is TGTGCCAGCAGCATCCCCGGGGAGCTGTTTTTT.

The chain links TRBV7-2 to TRBJ2-1; perhaps TRBD1 as D (5 bases). The germline V gene encodes CDR1 SGHTA and CDR2 FQGNSA. Between the trimmed V and J ends, which lost 5 bases and 9 bases, there was a span of 11 bases. This CDR3 region has 12 residues. The CDR3 reads CASSPQGGEQFF. The CDR3 DNA sequence: TGTGCCAGCAGCCCCCAGGGTGGTGAGCAGTTCTTC.

The rearrangement uses TRBV5-1 and TRBJ1-1; TRBD1 might be the D (6 bases). Germline CDR1 and CDR2: SGHRS and YFSETQ. V dropped 0 bases and J dropped 5 bases, with 14 bases sitting between them. The length of the CDR3 is 15 residues. The CDR3 DNA is TGCGCCAGCAGCTTGGGTGCGGGGGCAGGAACTGAAGCTTTCTTT. Its translation: CASSLGAGAGTEAFF. Full variable domain (outside the CDR3, taken from reference TRBV5-1 and TRBJ1-1): KAGVTQTPRYLIKTRGQQVTLSCSPISGHRSVSWYQQTPGQGLQFLFEYFSETQRNKGNFPGRFSGRQFSNSRSEMNVSTLELGDSALYLCASSLGAGAGTEAFFGQGTRLTVV.

The CDR3 region has the DNA TGTGCATCAAGGTCCGGGTACACTGAAGCTTTCTTT. This sequence encodes CASRSGYTEAFF. The chain joins TRBV14 to TRBJ1-1; D remains unclear. This CDR3 contains 12 residues. Germline V gene sequence: CDR1 SGHDN, CDR2 FVKESK.